This TCR beta chain is drawn from a study of T cells in lung cancer brain metastases (dated by TCRdb to 2016 to 2018). For context, the study as a whole: Of the 20 patients, 15 to 17 had a history of tobacco use, with a median of roughly 41 pack-years. Nine tenths of the roughly 20 patients received no interval therapy between primary and metastasis resection. Median interval between primary and brain metastasis specimen acquisition was around 350 days. TCR beta CDR3 repertoires were compared between fully resected primary non-small cell lung cancers and paired brain metastases. The cohort included around 20 patients who provided approximately 40 specimens, with each patient contributing one primary lung lesion and one brain metastasis. Of the patients, approximately twelve were female and several were male, and their median age at first diagnosis was around 60 years. Primary and metastatic specimens both had an average DNA integrity number of approximately 3.8, with no significant difference between the two sites. Points the paper makes about the study in general: Most clones were specific to a single lesion, and overlap between paired lesions was limited (mean Morisita index approximately 0.2). Effects of preoperative corticosteroids on T cell infiltration in brain metastases could not be controlled. A significantly larger repertoire fraction was made up by the ten most abundant clones in brain metastases than in primaries, which was suggestive of clonal expansion. DNA fragmentation in the FFPE samples may have prevented recovery of the complete infiltrating T cell repertoire. Brain metastases had significantly fewer unique productive clones than paired primaries (median approximately 1,500 versus 4,500).

Between roughly 2.24 and 4.92 ug genomic DNA was input per sample, with paired samples receiving equal DNA input. TCR beta libraries were constructed with the immunoSEQ hsTCRbeta Kit, which uses multiplexed V and J gene primers in two PCR steps. Pooled libraries with positive and negative controls were sequenced on an Illumina MiSeq using a 100-cycle paired-end protocol. The authors' analysis ran thus. Raw data were processed by the immunoSEQ vendor into normalized, annotated TCR beta repertoire reports. Richness was counted as unique clones by nucleotide sequence, and total richness was extrapolated with the iChao1 and Efron-Thisted estimators. Pielou's evenness, Simpson's index, top-ten clone proportional abundance, and Morisita overlap index were used to characterize and compare paired lesions. TCRdb provides this immuneACCESS table in a form limited to in-frame rearrangements. Some clones are lacking; in checked studies, under half of them reflect an unresolved V gene, and why the rest are absent is not known. V, J and clone size derive from that table, while D and trimming were established from the DNA sequence. The sample has under 5,000 clones on record, roughly 85% of them singletons. Around 3.3% of the sample belongs to the ten largest clones.

Resection was performed in the patients for synchronous oligometastatic disease or for delayed recurrence of a solitary brain metastasis. To avoid including cancers other than NSCLC, any patient with a history of multiple malignancies was excluded. Tumor areas were macrodissected from 4 or 5 deparaffinized about 10 um unstained sections under guidance from marked H&E slides. Every specimen was formalin-fixed and paraffin-embedded (FFPE). Genomic DNA was extracted using the AllPrep DNA/RNA FFPE Kit. Concerning this clone: It has no known antigen specificity. There are no base qualities to consult, and no much larger clone falls within one base.

This receptor was taken from a woman between 45 and 65 years old with non-small cell lung cancer. The specimen was tumor tissue from the primary lung tumor. What this sample's cell subset or site label stands for: primary lung cancer lesion.

The CDR3 protein: CASRVGEGTQYF. The sequenced DNA: TGTGCCAGCAGAGTAGGGGAGGGGACCCAGTACTTC. The sequence links TRBV6-5 to TRBJ2-5; 7 junctional bases match TRBD2. Inclusive of the bounding cysteine and phenylalanine, the CDR3 is 12 residues long. The CDR3 DNA has 36 bases and is translated from base 1. V has 6 bases trimmed and J has 7 bases trimmed; junction bases matching no gene number 5. From the germline V gene, CDR1 is MNHEY and CDR2 is SVGAGI.